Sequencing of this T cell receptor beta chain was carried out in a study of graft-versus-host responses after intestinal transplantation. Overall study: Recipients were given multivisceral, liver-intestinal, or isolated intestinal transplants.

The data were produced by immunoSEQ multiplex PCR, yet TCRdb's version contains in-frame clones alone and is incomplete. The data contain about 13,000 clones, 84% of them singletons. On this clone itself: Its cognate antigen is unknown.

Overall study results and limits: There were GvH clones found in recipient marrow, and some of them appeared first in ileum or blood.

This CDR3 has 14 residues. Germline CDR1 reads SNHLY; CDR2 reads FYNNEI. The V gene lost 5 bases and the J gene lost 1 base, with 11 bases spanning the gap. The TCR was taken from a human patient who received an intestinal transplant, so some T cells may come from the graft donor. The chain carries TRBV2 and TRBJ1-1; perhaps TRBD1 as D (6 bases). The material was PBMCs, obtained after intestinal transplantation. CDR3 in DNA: TGTGCCAGCAGTCTTACAGGGCGGAACACTGAAGCTTTCTTT. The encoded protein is CASSLTGRNTEAFF.